The 5 T cell receptor beta chains in this list originate from one sample, sequenced in a study of identical twins. Using its own MiXCR run on the 5' RACE reads, TCRdb lists one record per CDR3 protein. The sample has 250,000 or so distinct CDR3 sequences; roughly 7% are singletons. These data were also reused for a study on yellow fever vaccine responses in identical twins.

Sequenced input: memory (CD45RO+) T cells sorted from blood. All receptors come from a woman in her late teens or twenties in good health.

The rearrangement uses TRBV20-1 and TRBJ2-2, with D perhaps TRBD2 (5 bases). In germline, CDR1 is DFQATT, CDR2 SNEGSKA (reference sequence). The CDR3 runs to 16 residues. V was cut by 5 bases and J by 0 bases, with 16 bases left in between. The CDR3 here is CSADPLGSANTGELFF. In DNA, the CDR3 is TGCAGTGCTGATCCCCTGGGTAGCGCGAACACCGGGGAGCTGTTTTTT.

This clonotype was recorded at least ten times. The chain is built from TRBV29-1 and TRBJ2-5, with D tentatively TRBD2 (6 bases). CDR3 length: 14 amino acids. The germline V and J ends were trimmed by 6 bases and 5 bases, with 19 bases remaining between them. The germline gives CDR1 SQVTM, CDR2 ANQGSEA. The DNA of the CDR3 is TGCAGCGTCGATAGCGGAAAAGGCGCGGAGACCCAGTACTTC. Residues: CSVDSGKGAETQYF.

This clonotype was seen many times. The chain recombines TRBV7-3 with TRBJ2-5, with D possibly being TRBD2 (6 bases). Deletions cut 3 bases from V and 2 bases from J, with 10 bases between. Germline V gene sequence: CDR1 SGHTA, CDR2 FQGTGA. There are 14 residues in the CDR3. This CDR3 reads CASSFGGVQETQYF. The CDR3 DNA sequence: TGTGCCAGCAGCTTCGGGGGTGTTCAAGAGACCCAGTACTTC.

The chain recombines TRBV3-1 with TRBJ2-3, with D uncertain. This CDR3 has 16 residues. V was pared by 2 bases and J by 4 bases, with 16 bases between. The germline CDR1 and CDR2 sequences are LGHDT and YNNKEL (reference sequence). CDR3 nucleotide sequence: TGTGCCAGCAGCCAAACCCCGACACCCCGGCCAGATACGCAGTATTTT. This encodes CASSQTPTPRPDTQYF.

The chain recombines TRBV6-1 with TRBJ1-2; 8 positions agree with TRBD1. The CDR3 is 14 residues long. Trimming removed 8 bases from V and 4 bases from J; junction bases left unmatched: 9. Germline V gene data show CDR1 as MNHNS and CDR2 as SASEGT. Written as DNA, the CDR3 is TGTGCCAGCCGCGGACAGGGCTCTTCCTATGGCTACACCTTC. This gives the protein CASRGQGSSYGYTF.